Detailed here is one T cell receptor beta chain. These data originate in a study of blood T cells in healthy people across ages. The donors, healthy Caucasians from Russia, were aged about 6 to 90. Sample-barcoded 5' priming and a J-beta primer mix drove a second PCR of roughly 7 to 11 cycles. In TCRdb, the 5' RACE reads were re-called with MiXCR into one record per CDR3 protein. The data contain about 1.4 million distinct CDR3 sequences, approximately 59% of them singletons. CDR1 and CDR2 (germline): MNHEY, SVGAGI. The CDR3 runs to 16 residues. V lost 8 bases to trimming and J lost 4 bases, with 21 bases between them.

This TCR was recovered from a man aged 18 to 29 in good health. The J gene is TRBJ2-1, the V gene TRBV6-5; the D gene is possibly TRBD2 (6 bases). The sequencing input was blood. Written as DNA, the CDR3 is TGTGCCAGCGTTGTGACGGCGGGAAAGGGGTACAATGAGCAGTTCTTC. Its translation is CASVVTAGKGYNEQFF.